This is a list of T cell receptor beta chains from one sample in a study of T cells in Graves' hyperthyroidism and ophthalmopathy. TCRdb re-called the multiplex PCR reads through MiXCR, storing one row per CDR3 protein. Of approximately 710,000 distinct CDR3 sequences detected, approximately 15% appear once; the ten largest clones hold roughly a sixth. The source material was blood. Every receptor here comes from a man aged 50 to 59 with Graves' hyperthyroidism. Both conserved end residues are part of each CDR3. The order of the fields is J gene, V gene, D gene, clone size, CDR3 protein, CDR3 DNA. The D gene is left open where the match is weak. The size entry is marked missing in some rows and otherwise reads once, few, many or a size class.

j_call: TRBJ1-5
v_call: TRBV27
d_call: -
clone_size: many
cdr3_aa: CASSLWGSQPQHF
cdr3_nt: TGTGCCAGCAGTTTATGGGGTAGCCAGCCCCAGCATTTT

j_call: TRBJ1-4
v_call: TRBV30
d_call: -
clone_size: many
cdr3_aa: CAWSLKTAGVGEKLFF
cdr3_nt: TGTGCCTGGAGCCTAAAAACGGCCGGGGTCGGAGAAAAACTGTTTTTT

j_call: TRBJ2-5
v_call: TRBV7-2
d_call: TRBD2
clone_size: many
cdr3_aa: CASSSRGSGRPYF
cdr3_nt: TGTGCCAGCAGCTCCCGGGGTAGCGGGAGGCCTTACTTC

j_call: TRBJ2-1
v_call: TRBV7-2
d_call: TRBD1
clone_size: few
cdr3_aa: CASSSTGESYNEQFF
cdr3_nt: TGTGCCAGCAGCTCGACAGGGGAGTCCTACAATGAGCAGTTCTTC

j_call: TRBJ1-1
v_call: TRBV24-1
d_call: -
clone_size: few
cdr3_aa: CATSDFKGTEAFF
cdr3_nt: TGTGCCACCAGTGATTTTAAGGGGACTGAAGCTTTCTTT

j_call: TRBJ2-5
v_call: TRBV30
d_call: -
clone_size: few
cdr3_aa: CAWSRQGQETQYF
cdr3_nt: TGTGCCTGGAGTAGGCAGGGGCAAGAGACCCAGTACTTC

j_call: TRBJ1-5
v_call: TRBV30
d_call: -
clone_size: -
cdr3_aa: CAWSVDGDQPQHF
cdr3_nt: TGTGCCTGGAGTGTGGACGGGGATCAGCCCCAGCATTTT

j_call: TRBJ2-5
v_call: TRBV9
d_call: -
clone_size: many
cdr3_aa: CASSVTPMAQETQYF
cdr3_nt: TGTGCCAGCAGCGTAACCCCAATGGCTCAAGAGACCCAGTACTTC

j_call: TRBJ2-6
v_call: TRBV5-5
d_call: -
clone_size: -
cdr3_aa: CASSLYGTGANVLTF
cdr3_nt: TGTGCCAGCAGCTTGTACGGGACTGGGGCCAACGTCCTGACTTTC

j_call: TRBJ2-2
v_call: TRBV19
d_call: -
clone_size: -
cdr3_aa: CASSIGGYTGELFF
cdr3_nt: TGTGCCAGTAGTATAGGCGGGTACACCGGGGAGCTGTTTTTT

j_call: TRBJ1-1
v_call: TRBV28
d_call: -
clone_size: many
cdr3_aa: CASKSAWTEAFF
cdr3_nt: TGTGCCAGCAAATCTGCATGGACTGAAGCTTTCTTT

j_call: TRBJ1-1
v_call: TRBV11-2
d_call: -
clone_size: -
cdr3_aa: CASSLPLENTEAFF
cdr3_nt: TGTGCCAGCAGCTTACCCCTTGAGAACACTGAAGCTTTCTTT

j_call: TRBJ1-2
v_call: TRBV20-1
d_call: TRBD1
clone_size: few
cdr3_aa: CSARSTGLGGYTF
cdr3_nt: TGCAGTGCTAGGTCGACAGGGTTGGGAGGCTACACCTTC

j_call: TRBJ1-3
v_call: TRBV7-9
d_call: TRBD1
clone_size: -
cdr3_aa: CASSLQDRGNTIYF
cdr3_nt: TGTGCCAGCAGCTTACAGGACAGGGGAAACACCATATATTTT

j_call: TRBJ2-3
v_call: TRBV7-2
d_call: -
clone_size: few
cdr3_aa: CASSLGLGSTDTQYF
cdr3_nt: TGTGCCAGCAGCTTAGGACTAGGGTCGACAGATACGCAGTATTTT

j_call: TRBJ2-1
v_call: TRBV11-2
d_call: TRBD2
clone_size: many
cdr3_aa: CASSLDPSGSPYNEQFF
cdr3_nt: TGTGCCAGCAGCTTAGATCCTAGCGGGAGTCCCTACAATGAGCAGTTCTTC

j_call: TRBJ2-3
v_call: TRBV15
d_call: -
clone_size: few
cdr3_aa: CATSRDKSRRHSTDTQYF
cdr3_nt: TGTGCCACCAGCAGAGATAAAAGCAGACGCCATAGCACAGATACGCAGTATTTT

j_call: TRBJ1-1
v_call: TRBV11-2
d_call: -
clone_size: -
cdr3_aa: CASSSTYTGEAFF
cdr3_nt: TGTGCCAGCAGCTCGACCTACACCGGTGAAGCTTTCTTT

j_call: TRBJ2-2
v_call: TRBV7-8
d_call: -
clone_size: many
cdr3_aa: CASSLQTRSNTGELFF
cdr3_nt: TGTGCCAGCAGCTTACAGACTAGGTCGAACACCGGGGAGCTGTTTTTT

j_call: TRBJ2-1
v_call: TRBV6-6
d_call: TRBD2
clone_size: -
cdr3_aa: CASSYSPTSGSSYNEQFF
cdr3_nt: TGTGCCAGCAGTTACTCGCCTACTAGCGGGAGCTCCTACAATGAGCAGTTCTTC

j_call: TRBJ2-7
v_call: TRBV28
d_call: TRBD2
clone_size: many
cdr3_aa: CASSFIGGTYEQYF
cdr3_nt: TGTGCCAGCAGTTTTATCGGGGGGACCTACGAGCAGTACTTC

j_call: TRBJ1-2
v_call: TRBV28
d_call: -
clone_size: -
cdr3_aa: CASRPVGFYGYTF
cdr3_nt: TGTGCCAGCAGGCCCGTGGGTTTCTATGGCTACACCTTC

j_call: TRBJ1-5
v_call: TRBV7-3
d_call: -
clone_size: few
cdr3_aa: CASSRDNNDNQPQHF
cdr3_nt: TGTGCCAGCAGCCGGGACAATAATGACAATCAGCCCCAGCATTTT

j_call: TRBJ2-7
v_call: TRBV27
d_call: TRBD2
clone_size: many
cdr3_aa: CASSVGTSTAYEQYF
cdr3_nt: TGTGCCAGCAGTGTCGGGACTAGCACCGCCTACGAGCAGTACTTC

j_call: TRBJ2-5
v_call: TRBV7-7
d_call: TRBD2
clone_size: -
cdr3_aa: CASSPVPGLAGKETQYF
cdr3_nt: TGTGCTAGCAGCCCCGTCCCGGGACTAGCGGGAAAAGAGACCCAGTACTTC

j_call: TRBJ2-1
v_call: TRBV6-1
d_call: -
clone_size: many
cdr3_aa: CATARLHTIENEQFF
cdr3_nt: TGTGCCACCGCAAGGTTACATACAATTGAGAATGAGCAGTTCTTC

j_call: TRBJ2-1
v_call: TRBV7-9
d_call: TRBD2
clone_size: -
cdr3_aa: CASSPPSGSAYNEQFF
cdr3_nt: TGTGCCAGCAGCCCCCCTAGCGGGAGTGCCTACAATGAGCAGTTCTTC

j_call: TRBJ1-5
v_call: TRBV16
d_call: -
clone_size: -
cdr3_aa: CASSQSSSSNQPQHF
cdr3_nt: TGTGCCAGCAGCCAATCTTCCAGTAGCAATCAGCCCCAGCATTTT

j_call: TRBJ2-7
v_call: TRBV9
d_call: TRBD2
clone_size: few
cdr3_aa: CASSVTSGRAYEQYF
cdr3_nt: TGTGCCAGCAGCGTAACTAGCGGGAGAGCCTACGAGCAGTACTTC

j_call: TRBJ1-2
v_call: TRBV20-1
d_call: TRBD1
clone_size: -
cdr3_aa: CSAGLDRGYGYTF
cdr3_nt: TGCAGTGCTGGTCTTGACAGGGGCTATGGCTACACCTTC

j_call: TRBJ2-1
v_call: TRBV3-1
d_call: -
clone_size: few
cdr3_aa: CASSQQRINEQFF
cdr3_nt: TGTGCCAGCAGCCAACAGAGAATCAATGAGCAGTTCTTC

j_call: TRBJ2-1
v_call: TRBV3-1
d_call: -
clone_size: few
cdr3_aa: CASSYGRKISNEQFF
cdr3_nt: TGTGCCAGCAGCTACGGACGGAAGATAAGCAATGAGCAGTTCTTC

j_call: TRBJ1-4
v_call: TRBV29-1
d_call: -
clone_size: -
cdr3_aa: CSVERGADEKLFF
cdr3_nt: TGCAGCGTTGAACGGGGGGCAGATGAAAAACTGTTTTTT

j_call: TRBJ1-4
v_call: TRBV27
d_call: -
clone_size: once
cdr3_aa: CTSSLAGVDEKLFF
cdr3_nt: TGTACCAGCAGTTTAGCGGGGGTAGATGAAAAACTGTTTTTT

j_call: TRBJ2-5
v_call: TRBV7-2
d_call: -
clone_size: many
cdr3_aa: CASSPIRKETQYF
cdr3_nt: TGTGCCAGCAGCCCGATACGGAAAGAGACCCAGTACTTC

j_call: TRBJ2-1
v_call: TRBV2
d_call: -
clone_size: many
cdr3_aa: CASGEFLNEQFF
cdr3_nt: TGTGCCAGTGGGGAGTTTCTCAATGAGCAGTTCTTC

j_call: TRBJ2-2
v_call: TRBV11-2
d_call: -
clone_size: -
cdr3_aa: CASSLVAPPGTGELFF
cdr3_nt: TGTGCCAGCAGCTTAGTCGCACCCCCCGGGACCGGGGAGCTGTTTTTT

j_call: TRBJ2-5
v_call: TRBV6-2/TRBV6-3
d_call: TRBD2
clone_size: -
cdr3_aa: CASSSTGLAGTETQYF
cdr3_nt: TGTGCCAGCAGCTCCACCGGACTAGCGGGAACAGAGACCCAGTACTTC

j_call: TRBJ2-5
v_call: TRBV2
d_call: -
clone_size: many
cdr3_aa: CASSEGQGWETQYF
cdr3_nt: TGTGCCAGCAGTGAGGGGCAGGGTTGGGAGACCCAGTACTTC

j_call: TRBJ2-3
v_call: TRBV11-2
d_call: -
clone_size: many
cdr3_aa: CAGSRVSTDTQYF
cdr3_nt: TGTGCCGGATCCAGGGTCAGCACAGATACGCAGTATTTT

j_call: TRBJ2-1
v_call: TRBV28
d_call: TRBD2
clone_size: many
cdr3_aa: CASSFTSGRNEQFF
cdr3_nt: TGTGCCAGCAGTTTCACTAGCGGGAGGAATGAGCAGTTCTTC

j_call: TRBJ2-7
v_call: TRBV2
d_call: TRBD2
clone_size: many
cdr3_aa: CASSVLSGDSYEQYF
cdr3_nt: TGTGCCAGCAGTGTCCTTAGCGGGGACTCCTACGAGCAGTACTTC

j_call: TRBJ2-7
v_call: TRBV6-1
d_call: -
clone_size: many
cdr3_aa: CATEQVGGRSYEQYF
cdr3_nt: TGTGCCACCGAGCAGGTGGGCGGGCGCTCCTACGAGCAGTACTTC

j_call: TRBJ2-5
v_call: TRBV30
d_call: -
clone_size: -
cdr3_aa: CAWSTYQVPQETQYF
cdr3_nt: TGTGCCTGGAGTACTTACCAAGTCCCCCAAGAGACCCAGTACTTC

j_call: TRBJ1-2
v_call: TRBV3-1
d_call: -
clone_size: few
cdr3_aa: CASRTSLQGSGYTF
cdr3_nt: TGTGCCAGCAGAACCAGTTTACAGGGTTCTGGCTACACCTTC

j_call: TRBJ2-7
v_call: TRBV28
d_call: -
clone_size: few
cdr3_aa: CASSSGGGEAYEQYF
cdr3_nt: TGTGCCAGCAGCTCTGGTGGCGGAGAAGCCTACGAGCAGTACTTC

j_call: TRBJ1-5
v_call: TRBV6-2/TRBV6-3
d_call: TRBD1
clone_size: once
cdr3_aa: CASSYTHRGNQPQHF
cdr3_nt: TGTGCCAGCAGTTACACACACAGGGGAAATCAGCCCCAGCATTTT

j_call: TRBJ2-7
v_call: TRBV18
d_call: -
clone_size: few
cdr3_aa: CASSPPLRKVPGAYEQYF
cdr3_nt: TGTGCCAGCTCACCACCACTACGAAAAGTCCCAGGGGCCTACGAGCAGTACTTC